This T cell receptor (beta chain) was documented in a study of human T cells and chemical hapten exposure. Study information: Researchers reported sensitizing an approximately 2 cm by approximately 2 cm upper inner arm skin site with 2% DPC.

Described time point: pre-sensitization, week 0. The treatment was: therapeutic diphenylcyclopropenone sensitization with weekly scalp DPC. Blood collection took place prior to placing each patch test. Blood, whole and unfractionated, served as the source for total RNA extraction. Germline trimming cut 4 bases from V and 3 bases from J; bases unmatched to any gene: 3. CDR1 and CDR2 from the germline V gene are SGHRS and YFSETQ. This CDR3 spans 13 amino acids. In the original processing: Counting gave a median of about 89,000 TCRs per sample, with values ranging from roughly 23,224 to 700,000. TCRdb re-derived calls from the RACE reads in MiXCR, one entry per CDR3 protein. These V and J calls are TCRdb output, not the study's own analysis. Among under 400,000 distinct CDR3 sequences, roughly 4.6% were seen once, and the ten largest hold just over 2.5%.

V gene TRBV5-1 combines with J gene TRBJ1-2; 7 nucleotides agree with TRBD1. Material: whole blood, obtained in connection with sensitization to the hapten diphenylcyclopropenone (DPC). The sequence was obtained from a woman aged 50 to 60 with alopecia areata. Some clones in this sample may be carry-over from other donors' samples. The CDR3 loop reads CASSLGQYYGYTF. DNA of the CDR3: TGCGCCAGCAGCCTGGGACAGTACTATGGCTACACCTTC. The complete variable domain, with remaining parts taken from reference TRBV5-1 and TRBJ1-2, reads KAGVTQTPRYLIKTRGQQVTLSCSPISGHRSVSWYQQTPGQGLQFLFEYFSETQRNKGNFPGRFSGRQFSNSRSEMNVSTLELGDSALYLCASSLGQYYGYTFGSGTRLTVV.